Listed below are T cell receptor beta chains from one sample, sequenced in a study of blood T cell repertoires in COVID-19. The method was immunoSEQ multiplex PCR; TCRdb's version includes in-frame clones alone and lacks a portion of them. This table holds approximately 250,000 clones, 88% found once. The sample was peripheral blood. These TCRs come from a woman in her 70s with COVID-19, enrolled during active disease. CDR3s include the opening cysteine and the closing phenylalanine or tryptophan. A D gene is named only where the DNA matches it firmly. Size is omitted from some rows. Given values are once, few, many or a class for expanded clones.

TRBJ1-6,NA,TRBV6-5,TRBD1,CASSYFSGTGDSPLHF,TGTGCCAGCAGTTACTTCTCCGGGACAGGGGATTCACCCCTCCACTTT
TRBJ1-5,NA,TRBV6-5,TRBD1,CASRGQVLQPQHF,TGTGCCAGCAGAGGACAGGTCCTGCAGCCCCAGCATTTT
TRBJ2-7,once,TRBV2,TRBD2,CASRVLAGGEQYF,TGTGCCAGCAGGGTTTTAGCGGGAGGCGAGCAGTACTTC
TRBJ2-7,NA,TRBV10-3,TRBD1,CAISDRQGAGEQYF,TGTGCCATCAGTGACCGACAGGGGGCGGGAGAGCAGTACTTC
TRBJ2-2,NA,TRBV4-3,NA,CASGLHRNTGELFF,TGCGCCAGCGGGCTACACAGGAACACCGGGGAGCTGTTTTTT
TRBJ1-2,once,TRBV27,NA,CASSPGGDYGYTF,TGTGCCAGCAGCCCTGGCGGGGACTATGGCTACACCTTC
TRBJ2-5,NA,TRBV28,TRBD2,CASSPLTSVQETQYF,TGTGCCAGCAGTCCCCTTACTAGCGTTCAAGAGACCCAGTACTTC
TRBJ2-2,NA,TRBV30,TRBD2,CAWVPSGSFTGELFF,TGTGCCTGGGTCCCCAGCGGGAGTTTTACCGGGGAGCTGTTTTTT
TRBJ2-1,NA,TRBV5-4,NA,CASSLWGAYNEQFF,TGTGCCAGCAGCTTGTGGGGCGCCTACAATGAGCAGTTCTTC
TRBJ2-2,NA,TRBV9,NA,CASSEVTGELFF,TGTGCCAGCAGTGAGGTTACCGGGGAGCTGTTTTTT
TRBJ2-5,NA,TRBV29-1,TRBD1,CSVRRQGRETQYF,TGCAGCGTTCGAAGACAGGGCCGGGAGACCCAGTACTTC
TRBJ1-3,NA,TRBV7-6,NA,CASSSRDIISGNTIYF,TGTGCCAGCAGCTCTAGGGACATTATATCTGGAAACACCATATATTTT
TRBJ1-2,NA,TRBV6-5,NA,CASSYSFGRANYGYTF,TGTGCCAGCAGTTACTCTTTTGGGAGGGCCAACTATGGCTACACCTTC
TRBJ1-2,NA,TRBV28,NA,CASSPQQGTNYGYTF,TGTGCCAGCAGCCCTCAGCAGGGAACTAACTATGGCTACACCTTC
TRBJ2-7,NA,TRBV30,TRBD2,CAWSYLKSGRAYEQYF,TGTGCCTGGAGTTATCTAAAAAGCGGGAGGGCCTACGAGCAGTACTTC
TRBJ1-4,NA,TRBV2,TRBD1,CASARVGQEYEKLFF,TGTGCCAGCGCCCGCGTCGGACAGGAGTATGAAAAACTGTTTTTT
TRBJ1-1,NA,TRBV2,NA,CASSGRTVGNTEAFF,TGTGCCAGCAGCGGAAGGACAGTCGGGAACACTGAAGCTTTCTTT
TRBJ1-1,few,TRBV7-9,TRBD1,CASSFRDRAAFF,TGTGCCAGCAGCTTCCGGGACAGGGCGGCTTTCTTT
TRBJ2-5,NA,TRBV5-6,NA,CASSQHSSGETQYF,TGTGCCAGCAGCCAACACTCCTCGGGGGAGACCCAGTACTTC
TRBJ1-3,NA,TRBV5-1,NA,CASSLSGAYLRSGNTIYF,TGCGCCAGCAGCTTGTCTGGGGCCTACCTTCGCTCTGGAAACACCATATATTTT
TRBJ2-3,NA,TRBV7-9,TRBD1,CASSSYRGPTDTQYF,TGTGCCAGCAGCTCATACAGGGGACCCACAGATACGCAGTATTTT
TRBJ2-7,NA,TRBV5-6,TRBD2,CASSLYRGGSPYEQYF,TGTGCCAGCAGCTTGTATCGGGGAGGGAGCCCCTACGAGCAGTACTTC
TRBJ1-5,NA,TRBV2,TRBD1,CASVGTGDSNQPQHF,TGTGCCAGCGTTGGGACAGGGGATAGCAATCAGCCCCAGCATTTT
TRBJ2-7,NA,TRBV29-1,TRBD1,CSVEGTGGGEQYF,TGCAGCGTTGAAGGGACAGGGGGCGGCGAGCAGTACTTC
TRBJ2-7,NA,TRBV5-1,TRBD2,CASSSIAGGSYEQYF,TGCGCCAGCAGCTCAATAGCGGGAGGTTCCTACGAGCAGTACTTC